This T cell receptor beta chain was profiled in a study of CD8 T cells in ankylosing spondylitis. Study observations and caveats: For ankylosing spondylitis blood, a TCR beta motif of about eight highly homologous variants appeared characteristic.

In TCRdb, the 5' RACE reads were re-called with MiXCR into one record per CDR3 protein. The sample holds approximately 400,000 distinct CDR3 sequences, about 24% seen once. This clonotype has a handful of counts. Its specificity is unknown. The V segment lost 4 bases and the J segment 0 bases; nucleotides outside the gene matches: 7. This CDR3 is 16 amino acids long. The germline CDR1 and CDR2 sequences are SGHRS and YFSETQ. This TCR derives from a male donor with ankylosing spondylitis. The chain links TRBV5-1 to TRBJ2-1, with 7 bases lining up with TRBD2. The sequenced material came from blood, either unsorted or a sorted T cell fraction (not recorded which). The CDR3 is CASSPVAGRSYNEQFF. The CDR3 coding sequence is TGCGCCAGCAGCCCCGTAGCGGGCCGCTCCTACAATGAGCAGTTCTTC.